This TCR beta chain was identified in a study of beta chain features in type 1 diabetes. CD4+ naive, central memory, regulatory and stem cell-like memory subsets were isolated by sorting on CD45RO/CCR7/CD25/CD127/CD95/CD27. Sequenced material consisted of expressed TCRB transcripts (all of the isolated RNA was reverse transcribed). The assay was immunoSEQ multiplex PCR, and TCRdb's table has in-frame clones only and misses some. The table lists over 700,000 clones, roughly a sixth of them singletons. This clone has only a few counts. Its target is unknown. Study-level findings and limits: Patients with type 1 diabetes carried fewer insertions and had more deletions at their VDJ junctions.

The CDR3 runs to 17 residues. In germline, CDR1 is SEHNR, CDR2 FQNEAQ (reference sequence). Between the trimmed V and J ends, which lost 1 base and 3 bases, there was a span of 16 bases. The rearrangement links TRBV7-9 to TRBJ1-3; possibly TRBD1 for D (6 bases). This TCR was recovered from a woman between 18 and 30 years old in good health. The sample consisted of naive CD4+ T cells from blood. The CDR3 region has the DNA TGTGCCAGCAGCTTAGGAGGAGGGGGAGTGAGTGGAAACACCATATATTTT. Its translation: CASSLGGGGVSGNTIYF.